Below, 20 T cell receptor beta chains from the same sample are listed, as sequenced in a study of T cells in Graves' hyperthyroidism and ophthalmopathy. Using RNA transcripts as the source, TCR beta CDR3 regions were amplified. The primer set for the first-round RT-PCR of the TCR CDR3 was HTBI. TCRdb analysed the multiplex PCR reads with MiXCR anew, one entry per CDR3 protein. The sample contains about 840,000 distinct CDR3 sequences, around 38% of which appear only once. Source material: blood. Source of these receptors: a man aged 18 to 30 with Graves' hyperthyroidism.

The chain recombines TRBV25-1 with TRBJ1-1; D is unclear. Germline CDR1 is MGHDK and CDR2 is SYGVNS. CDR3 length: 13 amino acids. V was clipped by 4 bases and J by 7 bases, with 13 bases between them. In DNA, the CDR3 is TGTGCCAGCAGTGCTGCAGGAACGAATGAAGCTTTCTTT. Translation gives CASSAAGTNEAFF.

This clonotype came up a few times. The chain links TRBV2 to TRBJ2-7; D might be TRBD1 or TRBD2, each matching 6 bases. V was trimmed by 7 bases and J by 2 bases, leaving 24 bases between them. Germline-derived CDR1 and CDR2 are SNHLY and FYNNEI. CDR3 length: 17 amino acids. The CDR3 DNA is TGTGCCAGCATCGGGGGCGCCCCGTGGGACCGACCCTACGAGCAGTACTTC. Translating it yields CASIGGAPWDRPYEQYF.

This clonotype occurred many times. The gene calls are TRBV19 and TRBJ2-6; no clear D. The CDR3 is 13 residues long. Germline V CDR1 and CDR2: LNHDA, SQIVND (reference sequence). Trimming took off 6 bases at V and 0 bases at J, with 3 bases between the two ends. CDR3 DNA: TGTGCCAGTAGATTCTCTGGGGCCAACGTCCTGACTTTC. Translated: CASRFSGANVLTF.

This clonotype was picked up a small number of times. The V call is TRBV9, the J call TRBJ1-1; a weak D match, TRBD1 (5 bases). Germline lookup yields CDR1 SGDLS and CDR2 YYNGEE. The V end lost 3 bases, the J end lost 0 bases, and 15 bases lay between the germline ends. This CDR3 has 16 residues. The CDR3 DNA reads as TGTGCCAGCAGCGGACTCTCGGGACCGTTGAACACTGAAGCTTTCTTT. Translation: CASSGLSGPLNTEAFF.

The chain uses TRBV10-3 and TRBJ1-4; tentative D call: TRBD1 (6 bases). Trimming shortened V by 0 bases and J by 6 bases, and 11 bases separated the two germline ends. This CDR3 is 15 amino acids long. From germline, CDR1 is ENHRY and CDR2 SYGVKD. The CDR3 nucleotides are TGTGCCATCAGTGAGTCAGGGGGGCAGGATGAAAAACTGTTTTTT. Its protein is CAISESGGQDEKLFF.

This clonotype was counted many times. The CDR3 sequence: CASSLARVVSYEQYF. CDR3 coding DNA: TGTGCCAGCAGCTTAGCGCGTGTCGTATCCTACGAGCAGTACTTC. This chain links TRBV7-2 with TRBJ2-7; the D is unclear. V gave up 0 bases and J gave up 1 base, with 10 bases separating them. Germline values: CDR1 SGHTA, CDR2 FQGNSA. This CDR3 has 15 amino acids.

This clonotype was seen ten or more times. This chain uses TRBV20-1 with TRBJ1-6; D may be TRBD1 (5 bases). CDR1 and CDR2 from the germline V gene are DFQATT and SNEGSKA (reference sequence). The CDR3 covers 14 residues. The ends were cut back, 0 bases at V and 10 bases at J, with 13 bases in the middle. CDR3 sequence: CSARDGREGSPLHF. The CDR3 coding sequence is TGCAGTGCTAGAGACGGCAGGGAAGGATCACCCCTCCACTTT.

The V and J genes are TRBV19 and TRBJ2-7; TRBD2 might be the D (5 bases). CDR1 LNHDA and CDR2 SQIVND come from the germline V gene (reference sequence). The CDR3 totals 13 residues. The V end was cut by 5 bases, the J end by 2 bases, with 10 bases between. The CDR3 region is CASSPGITYEQYF. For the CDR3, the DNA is TGTGCCAGTAGTCCCGGGATCACCTACGAGCAGTACTTC.

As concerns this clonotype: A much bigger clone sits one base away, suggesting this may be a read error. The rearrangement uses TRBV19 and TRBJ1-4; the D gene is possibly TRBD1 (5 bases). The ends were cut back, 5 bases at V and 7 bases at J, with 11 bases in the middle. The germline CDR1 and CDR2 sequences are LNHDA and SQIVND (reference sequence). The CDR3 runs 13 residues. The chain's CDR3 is CASSPQGFEKLFF. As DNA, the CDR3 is TGTGCCAGTAGTCCCCAGGGATTTGAAAAACTGTTTTTT.

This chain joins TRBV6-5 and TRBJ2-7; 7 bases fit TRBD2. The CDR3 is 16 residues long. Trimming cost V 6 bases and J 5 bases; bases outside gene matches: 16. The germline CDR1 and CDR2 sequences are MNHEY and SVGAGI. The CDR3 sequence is CASSPLGSSGSNEQYF. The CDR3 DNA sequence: TGTGCCAGCAGCCCGTTGGGGTCTAGCGGTTCCAACGAGCAGTACTTC.

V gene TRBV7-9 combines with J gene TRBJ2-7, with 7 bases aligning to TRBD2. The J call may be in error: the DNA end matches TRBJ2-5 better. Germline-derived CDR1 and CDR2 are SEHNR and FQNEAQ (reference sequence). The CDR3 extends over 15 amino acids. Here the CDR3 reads CASSLEAGFQETQYF. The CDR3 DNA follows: TGTGCCAGCAGCCTGGAAGCGGGATTCCAAGAGACCCAGTACTTC.

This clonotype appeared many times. CDR3 nucleotides: TGCAGTGCTAGAGTCCCGACTCACGAGCAGTACTTC. It is translated as CSARVPTHEQYF. The chain couples TRBV20-1 to TRBJ2-7; D is unresolved. Deletions cut 1 base from V and 5 bases from J, with 9 bases between. The CDR3 extends over 12 amino acids. CDR1 and CDR2 from the germline V gene are DFQATT and SNEGSKA (reference sequence).

CDR3 DNA sequence: TGTGCCAGTATGCCGGGACAGGGGAGCAATCAGCCCCAGCATTTT. As protein: CASMPGQGSNQPQHF. The gene calls are TRBV19 and TRBJ1-5; 10 bases are a match to TRBD1. In germline, CDR1 is LNHDA, CDR2 SQIVND (reference sequence). V was pared by 7 bases and J by 1 base, with 4 bases of the junction left unmatched. The CDR3 is 15 residues long.

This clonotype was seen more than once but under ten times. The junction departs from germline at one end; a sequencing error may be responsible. The CDR3 protein is CASSEFSNESEQYF. CDR3 nucleotides: TGTGCCAGCAGTGAATTTTCGAATGAGAGTGAGCAGTACTTC. The chain carries TRBV10-2 and TRBJ2-7; D is unclear. Germline lookup yields CDR1 WSHSY and CDR2 SAAADI. The CDR3 is 14 residues long.

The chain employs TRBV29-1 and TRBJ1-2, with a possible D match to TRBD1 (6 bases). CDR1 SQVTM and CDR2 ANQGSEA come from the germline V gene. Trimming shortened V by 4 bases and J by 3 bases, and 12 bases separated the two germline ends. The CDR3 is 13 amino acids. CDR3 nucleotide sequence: TGCAGCGTTGGAGGGGGGTTAGACTATGGCTACACCTTC. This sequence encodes CSVGGGLDYGYTF.

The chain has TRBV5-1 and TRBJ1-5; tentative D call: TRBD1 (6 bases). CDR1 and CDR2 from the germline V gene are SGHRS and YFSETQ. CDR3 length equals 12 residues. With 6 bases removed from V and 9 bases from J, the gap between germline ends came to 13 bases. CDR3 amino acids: CASKAGDGPQHF. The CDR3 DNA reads TGCGCCAGCAAAGCAGGGGATGGGCCCCAGCATTTT.

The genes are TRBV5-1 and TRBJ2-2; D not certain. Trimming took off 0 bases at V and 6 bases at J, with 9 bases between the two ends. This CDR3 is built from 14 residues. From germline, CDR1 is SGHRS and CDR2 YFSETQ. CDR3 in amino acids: CASSLETPPGELFF. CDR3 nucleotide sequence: TGCGCCAGCAGCTTGGAGACCCCCCCCGGGGAGCTGTTTTTT.

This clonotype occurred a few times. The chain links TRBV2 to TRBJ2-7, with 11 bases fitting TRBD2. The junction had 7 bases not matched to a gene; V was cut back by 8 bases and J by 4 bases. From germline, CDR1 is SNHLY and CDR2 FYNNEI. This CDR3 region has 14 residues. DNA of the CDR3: TGTGCCAGCCAGCGGCTAGCGGGAGGTTACGAGCAGTACTTC. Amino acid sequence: CASQRLAGGYEQYF.

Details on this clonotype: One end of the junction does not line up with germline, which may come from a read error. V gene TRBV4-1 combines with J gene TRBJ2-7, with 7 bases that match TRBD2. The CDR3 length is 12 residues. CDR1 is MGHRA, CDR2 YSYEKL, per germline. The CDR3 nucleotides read TGTGCCAGCAGGGAGGGGATCTACGAGCAGTACTTC. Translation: CASREGIYEQYF.

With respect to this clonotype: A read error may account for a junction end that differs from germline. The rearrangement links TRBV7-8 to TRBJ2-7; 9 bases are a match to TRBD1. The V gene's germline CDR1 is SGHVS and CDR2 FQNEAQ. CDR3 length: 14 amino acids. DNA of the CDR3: TGCGCCAGCAGCCATTACAGGGGGCTCAACGAGCAGTACTTC. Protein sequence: CASSHYRGLNEQYF.